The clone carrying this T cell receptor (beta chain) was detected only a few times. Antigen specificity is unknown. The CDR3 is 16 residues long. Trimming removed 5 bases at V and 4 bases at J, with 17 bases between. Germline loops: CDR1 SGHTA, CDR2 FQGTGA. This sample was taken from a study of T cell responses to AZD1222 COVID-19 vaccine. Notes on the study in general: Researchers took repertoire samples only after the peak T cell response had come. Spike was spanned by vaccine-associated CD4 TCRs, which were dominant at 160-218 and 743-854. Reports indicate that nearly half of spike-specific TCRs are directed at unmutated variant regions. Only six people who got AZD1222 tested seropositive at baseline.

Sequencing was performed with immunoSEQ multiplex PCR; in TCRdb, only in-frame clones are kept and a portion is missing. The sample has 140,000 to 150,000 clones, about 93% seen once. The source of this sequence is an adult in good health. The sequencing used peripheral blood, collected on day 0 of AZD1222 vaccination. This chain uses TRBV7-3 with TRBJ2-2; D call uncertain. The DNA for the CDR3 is TGTGCCAGCAGCCATGGGCCAGCCTCGGGCACCGGGGAGCTGTTTTTT. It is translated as CASSHGPASGTGELFF.